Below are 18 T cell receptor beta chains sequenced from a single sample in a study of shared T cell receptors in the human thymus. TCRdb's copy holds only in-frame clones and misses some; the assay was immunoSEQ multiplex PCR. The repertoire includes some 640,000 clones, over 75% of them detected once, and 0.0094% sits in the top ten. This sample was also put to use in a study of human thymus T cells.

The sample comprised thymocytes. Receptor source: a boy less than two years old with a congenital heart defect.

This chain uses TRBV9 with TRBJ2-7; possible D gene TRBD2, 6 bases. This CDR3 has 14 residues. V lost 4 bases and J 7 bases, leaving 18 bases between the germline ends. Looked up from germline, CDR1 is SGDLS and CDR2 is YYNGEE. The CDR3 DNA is TGTGCCAGCAGCTTTGGGGGGAGCCTGACGGAGCAGTACTTC. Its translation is CASSFGGSLTEQYF.

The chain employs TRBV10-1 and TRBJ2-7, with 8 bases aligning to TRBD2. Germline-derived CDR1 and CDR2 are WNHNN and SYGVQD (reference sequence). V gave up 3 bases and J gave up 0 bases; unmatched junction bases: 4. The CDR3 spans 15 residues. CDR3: CASSDFGTSSYEQYF. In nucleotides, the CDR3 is TGCGCCAGCAGTGACTTCGGGACTAGCTCCTACGAGCAGTACTTC.

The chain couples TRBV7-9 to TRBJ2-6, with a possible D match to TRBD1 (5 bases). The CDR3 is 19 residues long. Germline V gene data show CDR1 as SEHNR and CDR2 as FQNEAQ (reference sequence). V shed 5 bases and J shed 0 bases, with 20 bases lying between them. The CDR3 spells CASSPAYRQRSSGANVLTF. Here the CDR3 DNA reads TGTGCCAGCAGCCCAGCATACCGACAGCGAAGCTCTGGGGCCAACGTCCTGACTTTC.

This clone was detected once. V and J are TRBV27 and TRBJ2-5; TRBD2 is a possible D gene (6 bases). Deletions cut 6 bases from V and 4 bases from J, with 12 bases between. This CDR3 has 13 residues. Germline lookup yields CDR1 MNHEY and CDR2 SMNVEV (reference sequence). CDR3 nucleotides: TGTGCCAGCAGGGACATCGGGGGAGAGACCCAGTACTTC. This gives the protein CASRDIGGETQYF.

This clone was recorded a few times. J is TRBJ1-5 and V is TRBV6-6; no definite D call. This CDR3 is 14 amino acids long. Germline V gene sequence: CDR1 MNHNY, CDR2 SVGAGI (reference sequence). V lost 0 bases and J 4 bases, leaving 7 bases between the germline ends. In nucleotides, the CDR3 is TGTGCCAGCAGTTACTCGAAACGGAATCAGCCCCAGCATTTT. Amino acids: CASSYSKRNQPQHF.

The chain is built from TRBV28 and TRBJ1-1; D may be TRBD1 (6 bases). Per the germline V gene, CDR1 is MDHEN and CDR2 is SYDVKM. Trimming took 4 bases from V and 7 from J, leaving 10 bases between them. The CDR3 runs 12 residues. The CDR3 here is CASSYREYEAFF. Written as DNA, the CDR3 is TGTGCCAGCAGTTACAGGGAGTATGAAGCTTTCTTT.

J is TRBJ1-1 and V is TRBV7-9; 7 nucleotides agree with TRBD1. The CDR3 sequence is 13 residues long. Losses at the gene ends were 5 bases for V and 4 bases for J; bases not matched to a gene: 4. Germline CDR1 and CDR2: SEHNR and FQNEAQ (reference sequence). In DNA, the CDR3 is TGTGCCAGCAGCGGCCGACAGGGCACTGAAGCTTTCTTT. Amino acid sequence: CASSGRQGTEAFF.

The CDR3 DNA reads as TGTGCCACCAGCGGAGGGGACAGGAACACCGGGGAGCTGTTTTTT. This encodes CATSGGDRNTGELFF. The chain has TRBV15 and TRBJ2-2; tentatively, D is TRBD1 (7 bases). V was shortened by 5 bases and J by 1 base, with 11 bases between the two germline ends. This CDR3 has 15 amino acids. The germline CDR1 and CDR2 sequences are LNHNV and YYDKDF (reference sequence).

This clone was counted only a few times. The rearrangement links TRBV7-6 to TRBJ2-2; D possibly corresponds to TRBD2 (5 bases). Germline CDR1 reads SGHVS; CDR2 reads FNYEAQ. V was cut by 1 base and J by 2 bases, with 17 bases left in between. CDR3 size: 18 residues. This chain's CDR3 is CASSLEGTRGPNTGELFF. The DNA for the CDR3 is TGTGCCAGCAGCTTAGAGGGTACTAGAGGACCCAACACCGGGGAGCTGTTTTTT.

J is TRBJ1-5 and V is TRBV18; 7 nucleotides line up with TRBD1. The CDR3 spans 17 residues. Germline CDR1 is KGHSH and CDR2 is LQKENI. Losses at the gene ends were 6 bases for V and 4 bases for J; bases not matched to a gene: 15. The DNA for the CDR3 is TGTGCCAGCTCGACCACTATAGAACAGGGGAGTAATCAGCCCCAGCATTTT. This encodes CASSTTIEQGSNQPQHF.

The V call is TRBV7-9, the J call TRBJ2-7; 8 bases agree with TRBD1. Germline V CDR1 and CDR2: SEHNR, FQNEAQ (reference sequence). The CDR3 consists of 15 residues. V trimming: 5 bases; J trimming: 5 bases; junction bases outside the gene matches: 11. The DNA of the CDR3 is TGTGCCAGCAGCACCCTTGGACAGGGTGTGAACGAGCAGTACTTC. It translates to CASSTLGQGVNEQYF.

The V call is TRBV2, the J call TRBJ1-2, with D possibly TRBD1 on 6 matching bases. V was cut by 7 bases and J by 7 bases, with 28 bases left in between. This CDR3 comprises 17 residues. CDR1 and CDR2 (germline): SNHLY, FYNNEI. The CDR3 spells CASMRPRGKIGGSGYTF. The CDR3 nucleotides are TGTGCCAGCATGCGCCCTCGCGGTAAGATAGGGGGAAGTGGCTACACCTTC.

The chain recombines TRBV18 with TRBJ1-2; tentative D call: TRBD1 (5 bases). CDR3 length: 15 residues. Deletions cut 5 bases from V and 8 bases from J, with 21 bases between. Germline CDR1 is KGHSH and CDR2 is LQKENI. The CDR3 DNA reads TGTGCCAGCTCAGCGACAGCGCCCTCCATGGGGGGCTACACCTTC. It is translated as CASSATAPSMGGYTF.

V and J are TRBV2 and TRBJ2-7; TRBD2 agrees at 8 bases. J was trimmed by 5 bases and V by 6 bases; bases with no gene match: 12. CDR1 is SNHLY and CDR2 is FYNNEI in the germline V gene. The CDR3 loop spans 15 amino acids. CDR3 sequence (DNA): TGTGCCAGCAGATGGTTTACTAGCGGATCCCACGAGCAGTACTTC. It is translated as CASRWFTSGSHEQYF.

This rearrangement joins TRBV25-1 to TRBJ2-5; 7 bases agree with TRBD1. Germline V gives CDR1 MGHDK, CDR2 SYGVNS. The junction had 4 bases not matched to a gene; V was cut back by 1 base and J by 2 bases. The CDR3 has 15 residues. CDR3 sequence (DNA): TGTGCCAGCAGTGAATGGATGGACAGGCAAGAGACCCAGTACTTC. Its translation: CASSEWMDRQETQYF.

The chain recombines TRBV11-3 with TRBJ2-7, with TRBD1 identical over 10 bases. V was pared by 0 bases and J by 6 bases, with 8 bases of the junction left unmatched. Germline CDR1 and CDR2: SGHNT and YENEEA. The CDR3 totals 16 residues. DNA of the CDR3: TGTGCCAGCAGCTTAGAAACCGGGACAGGGGTTGGCGAGCAGTACTTC. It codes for CASSLETGTGVGEQYF.

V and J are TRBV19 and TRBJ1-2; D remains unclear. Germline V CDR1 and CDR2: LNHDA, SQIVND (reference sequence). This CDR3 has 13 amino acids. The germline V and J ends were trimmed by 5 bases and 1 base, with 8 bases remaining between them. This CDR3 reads CASSWEGNYGYTF. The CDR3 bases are TGTGCCAGTAGTTGGGAGGGTAACTATGGCTACACCTTC.

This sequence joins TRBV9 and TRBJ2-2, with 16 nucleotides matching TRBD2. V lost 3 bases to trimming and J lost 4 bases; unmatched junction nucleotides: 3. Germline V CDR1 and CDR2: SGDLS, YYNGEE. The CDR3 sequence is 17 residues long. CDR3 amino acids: CASSEGTSGGATGELFF. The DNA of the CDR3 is TGTGCCAGCAGCGAGGGGACTAGCGGGGGGGCCACCGGGGAGCTGTTTTTT.